Reported below is one T cell receptor beta chain. The germline V gene has CDR1 MNHEY and CDR2 SMNVEV (reference sequence). The CDR3 loop spans 15 amino acids. V lost 7 bases and J lost 7; bases outside the gene matches: 16. The sample comes from a study of blood T cell repertoires in COVID-19. On the study more broadly: Samples came from the United States, Italy and Spain, spanning acute and convalescent COVID-19.

Authors' processing steps: Estimation of nucleated cell counts was performed using reference gene primer amplification. The method was immunoSEQ multiplex PCR; TCRdb's version includes in-frame clones alone and lacks a portion of them. That table is the source of V, J and clone size, and D and trimming were worked out from the DNA. Of 110,000 to 150,000 clones listed, about 79% are singletons. Material for sequencing was peripheral blood. The clonotype comes from a man in his 60s with active or convalescent COVID-19. The genes are TRBV27 and TRBJ2-7; TRBD1 aligns across 7 bases. The CDR3 sequence is CASTSLPINRGEQYF. The CDR3 region has the DNA TGTGCCAGCACCAGTTTACCCATTAACAGGGGTGAGCAGTACTTC.